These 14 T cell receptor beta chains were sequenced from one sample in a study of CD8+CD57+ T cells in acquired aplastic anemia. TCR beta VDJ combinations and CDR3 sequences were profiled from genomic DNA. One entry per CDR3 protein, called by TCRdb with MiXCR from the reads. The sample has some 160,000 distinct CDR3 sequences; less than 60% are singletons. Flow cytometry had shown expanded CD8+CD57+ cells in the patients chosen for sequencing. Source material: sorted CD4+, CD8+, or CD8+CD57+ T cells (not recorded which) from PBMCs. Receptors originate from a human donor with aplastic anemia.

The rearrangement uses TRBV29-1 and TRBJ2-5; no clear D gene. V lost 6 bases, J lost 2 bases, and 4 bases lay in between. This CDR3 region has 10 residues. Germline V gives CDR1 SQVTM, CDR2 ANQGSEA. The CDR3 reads CSVAQETQYF. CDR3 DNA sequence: TGCAGCGTCGCTCAAGAGACCCAGTACTTC.

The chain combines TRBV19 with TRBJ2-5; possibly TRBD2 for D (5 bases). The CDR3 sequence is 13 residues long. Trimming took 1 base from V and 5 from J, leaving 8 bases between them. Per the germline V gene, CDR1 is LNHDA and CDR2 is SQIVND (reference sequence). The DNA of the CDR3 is TGTGCCAGTAGTATAGGAGGGTTTGAGACCCAGTACTTC. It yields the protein CASSIGGFETQYF.

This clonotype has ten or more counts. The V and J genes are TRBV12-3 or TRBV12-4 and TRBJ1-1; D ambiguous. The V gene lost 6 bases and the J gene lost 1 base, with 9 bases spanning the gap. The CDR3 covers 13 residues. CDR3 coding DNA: TGTGCCAGCAGCCTTGAGGCGAACACTGAAGCTTTCTTT. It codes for CASSLEANTEAFF.

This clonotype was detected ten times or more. CDR3 in DNA: TGCAGTGCTAGAGTCCACGGGAGGGCCACGAACACCGGGGAGCTGTTTTTT. Amino acids: CSARVHGRATNTGELFF. The V and J genes are TRBV20-1 and TRBJ2-2, with TRBD2 matching over 8 bases. This CDR3 has 17 amino acids. J lost 0 bases, V lost 1 base, and 7 bases had no gene match. The germline V gene has CDR1 DFQATT and CDR2 SNEGSKA (reference sequence).

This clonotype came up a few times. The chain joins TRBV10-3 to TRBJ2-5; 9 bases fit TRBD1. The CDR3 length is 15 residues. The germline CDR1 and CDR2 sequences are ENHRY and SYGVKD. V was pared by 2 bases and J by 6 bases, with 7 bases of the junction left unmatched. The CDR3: CAISETKGQGKTQYF. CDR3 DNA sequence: TGTGCCATCAGTGAGACAAAGGGACAGGGAAAGACCCAGTACTTC.

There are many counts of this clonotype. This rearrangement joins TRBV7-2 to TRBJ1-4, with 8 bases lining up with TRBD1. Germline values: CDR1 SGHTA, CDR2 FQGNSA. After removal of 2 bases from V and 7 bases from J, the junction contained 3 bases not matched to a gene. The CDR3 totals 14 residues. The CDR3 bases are TGTGCCAGCAGCTTATCAGGGGGCGGTGAAAAACTGTTTTTT. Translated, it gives CASSLSGGGEKLFF.

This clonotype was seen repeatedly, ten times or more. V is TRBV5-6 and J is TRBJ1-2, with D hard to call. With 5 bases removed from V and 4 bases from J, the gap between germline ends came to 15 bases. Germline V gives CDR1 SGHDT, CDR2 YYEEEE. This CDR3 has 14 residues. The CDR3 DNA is TGTGCCAGCAGTCGAGCGGGGATGGTCTATGGCTACACCTTC. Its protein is CASSRAGMVYGYTF.

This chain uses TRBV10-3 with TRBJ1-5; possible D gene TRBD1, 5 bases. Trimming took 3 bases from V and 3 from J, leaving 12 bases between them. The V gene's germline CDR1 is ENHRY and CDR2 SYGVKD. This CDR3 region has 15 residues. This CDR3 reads CAISDSDSPNQPQHF. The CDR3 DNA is TGTGCCATCAGTGATAGCGACAGTCCCAATCAGCCCCAGCATTTT.

As DNA, the CDR3 is TGTGCCATCAGCGGGAGCGGGACTCGCTACGAGCAGTACTTC. As protein: CAISGSGTRYEQYF. This sequence joins TRBV10-3 and TRBJ2-7; 7 nucleotides agree with TRBD2. The J segment lost 3 bases and the V segment lost 6 bases, leaving 8 bases of the junction unmatched. This CDR3 spans 14 amino acids. Looked up from germline, CDR1 is ENHRY and CDR2 is SYGVKD.

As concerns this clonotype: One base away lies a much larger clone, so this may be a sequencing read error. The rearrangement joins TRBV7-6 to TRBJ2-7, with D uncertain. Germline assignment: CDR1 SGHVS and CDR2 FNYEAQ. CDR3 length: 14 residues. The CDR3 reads CACSLGASSYEQYV. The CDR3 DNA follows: TGTGCCTGCAGCTTAGGTGCTAGCTCCTACGAGCAGTACGTC.

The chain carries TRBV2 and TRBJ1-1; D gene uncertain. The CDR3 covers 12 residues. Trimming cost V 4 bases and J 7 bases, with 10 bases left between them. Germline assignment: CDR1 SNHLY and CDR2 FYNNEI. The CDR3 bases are TGTGCCAGCAGTGTTACAACTAATGAAGCTTTCTTT. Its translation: CASSVTTNEAFF. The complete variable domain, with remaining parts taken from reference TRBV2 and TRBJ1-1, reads EPEVTQTPSHQVTQMGQEVILRCVPISNHLYFYWYRQILGQKVEFLVSFYNNEISEKSEIFDDQFSVERPDGSNFTLKIRSTKLEDSAMYFCASSVTTNEAFFGQGTRLTVV.

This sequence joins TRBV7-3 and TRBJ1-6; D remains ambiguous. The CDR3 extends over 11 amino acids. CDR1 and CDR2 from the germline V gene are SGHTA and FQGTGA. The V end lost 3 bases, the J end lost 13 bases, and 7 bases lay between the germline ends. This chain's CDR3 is CASSFDGPLHF. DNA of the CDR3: TGTGCCAGCAGCTTCGATGGTCCCCTCCACTTT.

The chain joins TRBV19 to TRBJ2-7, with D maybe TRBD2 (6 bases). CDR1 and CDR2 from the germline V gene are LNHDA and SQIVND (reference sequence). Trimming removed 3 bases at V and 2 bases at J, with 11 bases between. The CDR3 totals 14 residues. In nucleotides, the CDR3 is TGTGCCAGTAGTATTGGTGGGACTCCCTACGAGCAGTACTTC. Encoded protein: CASSIGGTPYEQYF.

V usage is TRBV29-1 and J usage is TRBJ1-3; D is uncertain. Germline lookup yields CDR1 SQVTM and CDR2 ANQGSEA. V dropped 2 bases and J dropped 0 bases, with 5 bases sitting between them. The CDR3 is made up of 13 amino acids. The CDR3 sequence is CSVESYSGNTIYF. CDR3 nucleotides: TGCAGCGTTGAAAGCTACTCTGGAAACACCATATATTTT. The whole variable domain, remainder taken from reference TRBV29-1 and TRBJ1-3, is SAVISQKPSRDICQRGTSLTIQCQVDSQVTMMFWYRQQPGQSLTLIATANQGSEATYESGFVIDKFPISRPNLTFSTLTVSNMSPEDSSIYLCSVESYSGNTIYFGEGSWLTVV.